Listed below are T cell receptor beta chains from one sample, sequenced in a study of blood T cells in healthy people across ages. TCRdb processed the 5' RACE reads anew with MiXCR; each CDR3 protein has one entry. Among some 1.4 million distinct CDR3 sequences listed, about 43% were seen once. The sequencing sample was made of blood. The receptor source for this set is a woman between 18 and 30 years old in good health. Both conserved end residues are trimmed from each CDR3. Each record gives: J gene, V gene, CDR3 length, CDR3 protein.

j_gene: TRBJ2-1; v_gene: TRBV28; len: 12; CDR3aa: ASSPTSGGREQF
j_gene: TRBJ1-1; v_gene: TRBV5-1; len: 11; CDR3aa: ASSFSGPREAF
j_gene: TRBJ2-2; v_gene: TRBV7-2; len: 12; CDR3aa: ASSLELGTGELF
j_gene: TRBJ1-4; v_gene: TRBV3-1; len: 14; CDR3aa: ASGKRTLATNEKLF
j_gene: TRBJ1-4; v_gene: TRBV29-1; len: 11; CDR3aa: SVAGSSNEKLF
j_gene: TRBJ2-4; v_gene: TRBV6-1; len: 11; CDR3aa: ASRLRGVGIQY
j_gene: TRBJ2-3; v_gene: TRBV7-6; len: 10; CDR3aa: ASSPPLDTQY
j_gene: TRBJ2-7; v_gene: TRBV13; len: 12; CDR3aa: ASSALPGSYEQY
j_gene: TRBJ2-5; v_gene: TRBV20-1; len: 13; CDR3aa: SAPRSSGAYNEQY
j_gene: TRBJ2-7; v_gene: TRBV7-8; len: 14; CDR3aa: ASSLTYSGGAYEQY
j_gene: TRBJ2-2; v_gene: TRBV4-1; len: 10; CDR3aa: ASNTLTGELF
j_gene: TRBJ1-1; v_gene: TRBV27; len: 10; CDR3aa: ASKGGGTEAF
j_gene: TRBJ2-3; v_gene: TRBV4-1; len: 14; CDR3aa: ASSQVLTEWADAQY
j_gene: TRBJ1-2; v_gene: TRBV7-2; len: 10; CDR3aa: ASSPTVYGYT
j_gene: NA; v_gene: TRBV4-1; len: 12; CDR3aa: ASNSGPTPYEQY
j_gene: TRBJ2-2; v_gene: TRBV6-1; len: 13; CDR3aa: ASRRGREVIGELF
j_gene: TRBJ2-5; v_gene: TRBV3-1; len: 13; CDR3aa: VSSPGTARKETQY
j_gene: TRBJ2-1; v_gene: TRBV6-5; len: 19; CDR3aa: ASSYTYTGTGGKSSYNEQF
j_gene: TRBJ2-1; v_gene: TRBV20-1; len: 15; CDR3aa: SASRQGDFYSYNEQF
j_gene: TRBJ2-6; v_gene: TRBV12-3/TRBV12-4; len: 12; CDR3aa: ASSLRAGANVLT
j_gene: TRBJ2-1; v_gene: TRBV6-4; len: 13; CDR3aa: ASRVAGGPHNEQF
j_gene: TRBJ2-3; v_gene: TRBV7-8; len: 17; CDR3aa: ASSLLPGGGPTSTDTQY
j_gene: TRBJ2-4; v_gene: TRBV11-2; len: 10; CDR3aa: ASSAGGRVGY
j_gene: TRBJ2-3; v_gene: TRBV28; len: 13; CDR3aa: ASTQGLAGVDTQY
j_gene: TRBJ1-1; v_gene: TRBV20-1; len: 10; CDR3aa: SARPGNTEAF
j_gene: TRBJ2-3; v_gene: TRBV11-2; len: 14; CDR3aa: ASSSRTSGSPDTQY
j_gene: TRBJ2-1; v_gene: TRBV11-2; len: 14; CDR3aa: ASKPSWEVSYNEQF
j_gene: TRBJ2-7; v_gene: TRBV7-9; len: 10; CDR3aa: SSQGPAAEQY
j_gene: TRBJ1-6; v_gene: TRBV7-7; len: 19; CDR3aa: ASSLLCRDSPHSSYNSPLH
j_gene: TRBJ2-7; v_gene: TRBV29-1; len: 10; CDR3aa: SVDAPTYEQY